Listed below are T cell receptor beta chains from one sample, sequenced in a study of human T cells and chemical hapten exposure. Each CDR3 protein gets one entry after TCRdb re-called the RACE reads with MiXCR. Of approximately 68,000 distinct CDR3 sequences listed, about 9% were seen once; the top ten hold approximately 3.5%. The material was whole blood, obtained in connection with sensitization to the hapten diphenylcyclopropenone (DPC). Receptor source: a woman in her fifties or sixties with alopecia areata. Some clones in this sample may be carry-over from other donors' samples. The CDR3 runs from the conserved cysteine through the conserved F or W. A D gene is named only where the DNA matches it firmly. Size is omitted from some rows. Given values are once, few, many or a class for expanded clones.

TRBJ2-7,NA,NA,TRBV15,CATSTQATEQYF,TGTGCCACCAGCACTCAGGCTACCGAGCAGTACTTC
TRBJ2-3,many,NA,TRBV28,CASSLLGGISDTQYF,TGTGCCAGCAGTTTATTGGGGGGCATTTCAGATACGCAGTATTTT
TRBJ2-6,many,NA,TRBV12-3/TRBV12-4,CASSLRQTGANVLTF,TGTGCCAGCAGTTTGAGACAGACTGGGGCCAACGTCCTGACTTTC
TRBJ1-1,NA,NA,TRBV19,CASTPWQGSDTEAFF,TGTGCCAGTACCCCCTGGCAGGGGTCTGACACTGAAGCTTTCTTT
TRBJ1-6,NA,NA,TRBV3-1,CASSPRTERGSPLHF,TGTGCCAGCAGCCCTAGGACGGAAAGGGGTTCACCCCTCCACTTT
TRBJ2-3,many,TRBD1,TRBV5-6,CASSLRQGGGTDTQYF,TGTGCCAGCAGCTTGAGACAGGGGGGCGGCACAGATACGCAGTATTTT
TRBJ1-2,few,NA,TRBV3-1,CASSQGEDGYTF,TGTGCCAGCAGCCAAGGGGAGGACGGCTACACCTTC
TRBJ1-2,few,TRBD1,TRBV19,CASINPGQGPLGYTF,TGTGCCAGTATTAATCCGGGACAGGGGCCCCTTGGCTACACCTTC
TRBJ2-5,many,TRBD2,TRBV7-9,CASSLLDRTSGLYQETQYF,TGTGCCAGCAGCTTATTGGATCGGACTAGCGGCCTGTACCAAGAGACCCAGTACTTC
TRBJ2-7,NA,TRBD1,TRBV29-1,CSGTDRRQPYEQYF,TGCAGCGGCACGGACAGGCGGCAGCCCTACGAGCAGTACTTC